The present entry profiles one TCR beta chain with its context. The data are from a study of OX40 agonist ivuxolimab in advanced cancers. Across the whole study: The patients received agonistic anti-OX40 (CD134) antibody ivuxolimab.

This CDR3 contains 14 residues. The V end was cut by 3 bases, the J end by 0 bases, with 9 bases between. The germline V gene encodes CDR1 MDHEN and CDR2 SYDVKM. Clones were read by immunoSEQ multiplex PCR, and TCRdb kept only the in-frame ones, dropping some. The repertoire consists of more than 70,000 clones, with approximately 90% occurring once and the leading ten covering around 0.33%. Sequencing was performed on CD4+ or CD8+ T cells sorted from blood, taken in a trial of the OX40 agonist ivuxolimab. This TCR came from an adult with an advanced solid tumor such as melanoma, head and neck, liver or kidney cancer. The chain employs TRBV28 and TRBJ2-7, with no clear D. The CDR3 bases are TGTGCCAGCAGTTTTCAAGCAGGCTCCTACGAGCAGTACTTC. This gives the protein CASSFQAGSYEQYF.